Listed below are T cell receptor beta chains from one sample, sequenced in a study of vaccination and CD4 T cells after COVID-19. Their antigen targets remain unknown. A single record per CDR3 protein comes from TCRdb applying MiXCR to the PCR reads. The sample consists of roughly 15,000 distinct CDR3 sequences, about 26% of them appearing once. The sample consisted of cultured CD4+ T cells from blood. The receptor source for this set is a human donor with COVID-19. The CDR3 runs from the conserved cysteine through the conserved F or W. A D gene is named only where the DNA matches it firmly. Size is omitted from some rows. Given values are once, few, many or a class for expanded clones.

>TRBJ1-1|TRBV29-1|NA|NA
CSAPTQGTNTEAFF
TGCAGCGCTCCCACGCAGGGAACTAACACTGAAGCTTTCTTT
>TRBJ2-3|TRBV18|NA|TRBD2
CASSPSGDTDTQYF
TGTGCCAGCTCACCGAGCGGGGACACAGATACGCAGTATTTT
>TRBJ2-5|TRBV20-1|few|NA
CSARVRGAETQYF
TGCAGTGCTAGAGTTCGGGGGGCAGAGACCCAGTACTTC
>TRBJ1-2|TRBV30|NA|TRBD1
CAWSVRTGSTSTF
TGTGCCTGGAGTGTACGGACAGGGTCGACTTCCACCTTC
>TRBJ2-1|TRBV20-1|NA|TRBD2
CSAKRGSSYNEQFF
TGCAGTGCTAAGCGGGGGAGCTCCTACAATGAGCAGTTCTTC
>TRBJ1-2|TRBV12-3/TRBV12-4|few|NA
CASSQQGRGGYTF
TGTGCCAGCAGTCAACAGGGAAGAGGTGGCTACACCTTC
>TRBJ2-7|TRBV7-8|few|TRBD1
CASSLAETGSYEQYF
TGTGCCAGCAGCTTAGCGGAGACAGGGTCCTACGAGCAGTACTTC
>TRBJ1-5|TRBV6-2/TRBV6-3|medium-sized|NA
CASSYSRDQPQHF
TGTGCCAGCAGTTACTCGAGGGATCAGCCCCAGCATTTT
>TRBJ2-5|TRBV6-1|few|TRBD2
CASSEDWTRNEETQYF
TGTGCCAGCAGTGAAGACTGGACTAGGAACGAAGAGACCCAGTACTTC
>TRBJ2-5|TRBV20-1|few|TRBD2
CSAVIAGLAGARVGQETQYF
TGCAGTGCTGTGATCGCGGGACTAGCGGGGGCCCGAGTAGGGCAAGAGACCCAGTACTTC
>TRBJ1-1|TRBV7-2|few|NA
CASSDTRNTEAFF
TGTGCCAGCAGCGACACAAGGAACACTGAAGCTTTCTTT
>TRBJ1-4|TRBV19|NA|TRBD1
CASSTSTGTNEKLFF
TGTGCCAGTAGTACGTCGACAGGGACTAATGAAAAACTGTTTTTT
>TRBJ2-5|TRBV28|NA|TRBD2
CASTTGGGQETQYF
TGTGCCAGCACCACGGGGGGGGGCCAAGAGACCCAGTACTTC
>TRBJ2-6|TRBV12-3/TRBV12-4|NA|NA
CASSQGGAGANVLTF
TGTGCCAGCAGTCAAGGGGGGGCAGGGGCCAACGTCCTGACTTTC
>TRBJ1-1|TRBV7-2|NA|NA
CASSLALGGGNTEAFF
TGTGCCAGCAGCTTAGCTTTGGGGGGGGGAAACACTGAAGCTTTCTTT
>TRBJ2-5|TRBV7-2|few|TRBD2
CASIPSGGPMFTQYF
TGTGCCAGCATACCTAGCGGGGGGCCCATGTTTACCCAGTACTTC
>TRBJ2-1|TRBV7-8|NA|TRBD2
CASSPTSGGNEQFF
TGTGCCAGCAGTCCGACTAGCGGGGGAAATGAGCAGTTCTTC
>TRBJ2-1|TRBV10-3|few|NA
CAISPQKNEQFF
TGTGCCATCAGTCCCCAGAAGAATGAGCAGTTCTTC
>TRBJ2-4|TRBV5-1|NA|NA
CASSLAGGQIAKNIQYF
TGCGCCAGCAGCTTGGCGGGGGGACAGATAGCCAAAAACATTCAGTACTTC
>TRBJ1-3|TRBV6-1|few|NA
CASSNIGATIYF
TGTGCCAGCAGTAACATCGGGGCCACCATATATTTT
>TRBJ1-2|TRBV28|NA|TRBD1
CASKGTGRNGYTF
TGTGCCAGCAAAGGGACAGGGAGGAATGGCTACACCTTC
>TRBJ1-5|TRBV20-1|medium-sized|TRBD1
CSAFDRGGNQPQHF
TGCAGTGCTTTTGACAGGGGTGGCAATCAGCCCCAGCATTTT
>TRBJ2-2|TRBV6-4|few|NA
CASSVTYTGELFF
TGTGCCAGCAGTGTTACCTACACCGGGGAGCTGTTTTTT
>TRBJ2-3|TRBV19|NA|TRBD1
CASSIDRVGTDTQYF
TGTGCCAGTAGTATCGACAGGGTGGGCACAGATACGCAGTATTTT
>TRBJ2-2|TRBV6-2/TRBV6-3|NA|TRBD2
CASRKTSGGAVGELFF
TGTGCCAGCAGAAAAACTAGCGGGGGGGCCGTCGGGGAGCTGTTTTTT
>TRBJ2-5|TRBV5-1|NA|NA
CASSPGGTQETQYF
TGCGCCAGCAGCCCGGGTGGGACCCAAGAGACCCAGTACTTC
>TRBJ2-3|TRBV7-2|few|TRBD1
CASSSGTGVVGDTQYF
TGTGCCAGCAGTTCCGGGACAGGGGTTGTTGGAGATACGCAGTATTTT
>TRBJ1-4|TRBV11-2|NA|NA
CASSQTTHEKLFF
TGTGCCAGCAGCCAAACAACGCACGAAAAACTGTTTTTT
>TRBJ1-6|TRBV12-3/TRBV12-4|few|NA
CASSLNKYNSPLHF
TGTGCCAGCAGTTTGAACAAATATAATTCACCCCTCCACTTT
>TRBJ1-2|TRBV21-1|few|NA
CARRNTGTGGDGYTF
TGTGCCAGGAGGAACACCGGGACAGGGGGAGATGGCTACACCTTC
>TRBJ2-7|TRBV6-2/TRBV6-3|NA|TRBD1
CASSSRQGHEQYF
TGTGCCAGCAGTTCTCGACAGGGGCACGAGCAGTACTTC
>TRBJ1-3|TRBV10-3|once|NA
CAISVSAWGAQGNTIYF
TGTGCCATCAGTGTCTCTGCTTGGGGGGCACAAGGAAACACCATATATTTT
>TRBJ1-5|TRBV7-9|NA|NA
CASSLGGLESQPQHF
TGTGCCAGCAGCTTAGGAGGGCTAGAGTCTCAGCCCCAGCATTTT
>TRBJ1-5|TRBV10-3|few|NA
CAISESATANQPQHF
TGTGCCATCAGTGAGTCGGCTACCGCAAATCAGCCCCAGCATTTT
>TRBJ1-1|TRBV6-5|NA|TRBD1
CASSYQGQPVTEAFF
TGTGCCAGCAGTTACCAGGGACAGCCGGTGACTGAAGCTTTCTTT
>TRBJ1-1|TRBV27|few|NA
CASSLWADSTEAFF
TGTGCCAGCAGTTTATGGGCTGATAGCACTGAAGCTTTCTTT
>TRBJ2-5|TRBV11-2|NA|TRBD2
CASSTRLAGVETQYF
TGTGCCAGCAGCACGCGACTAGCGGGGGTGGAGACCCAGTACTTC
>TRBJ2-5|TRBV18|NA|NA
CASSHEGALQETQYF
TGTGCCAGCTCACACGAAGGGGCCCTTCAAGAGACCCAGTACTTC
>TRBJ1-6|TRBV20-1|NA|NA
CSASPRSDNSPLHF
TGCAGTGCTAGCCCCAGGTCCGATAATTCACCCCTCCACTTT
>TRBJ1-5|TRBV25-1|NA|TRBD1
CASSEWGQPNQPQHF
TGTGCCAGCAGTGAATGGGGACAGCCTAATCAGCCCCAGCATTTT
>TRBJ1-1|TRBV20-1|few|TRBD1
CITDRADTEAFF
TGCATCACAGACAGGGCTGACACTGAAGCTTTCTTT
>TRBJ1-1|TRBV2|few|NA
CASSTRENTEAFF
TGTGCCAGCAGTACGAGGGAGAACACTGAAGCTTTCTTT
>TRBJ1-1|TRBV27|few|NA
CASNPLGGGIMNTEAFF
TGTGCCAGCAACCCATTGGGGGGGGGAATTATGAACACTGAAGCTTTCTTT
>TRBJ2-7|TRBV27|NA|TRBD2
CASSKLAGGLYEQYF
TGTGCCAGCAGTAAACTAGCGGGGGGCCTCTACGAGCAGTACTTC
>TRBJ2-3|TRBV6-1|few|TRBD1
CASRKTGTDTQYF
TGTGCCAGCAGAAAGACAGGGACAGATACGCAGTATTTT
>TRBJ2-5|TRBV6-1|NA|TRBD2
CASSKLSGGASETQYF
TGTGCCAGCAGTAAGCTTAGCGGGGGGGCATCGGAGACCCAGTACTTC
>TRBJ1-2|TRBV12-3/TRBV12-4|NA|TRBD1
CASSSQGPGQGRNGYTF
TGTGCCAGCAGTTCCCAGGGCCCGGGACAGGGTAGGAATGGCTACACCTTC
>TRBJ2-1|TRBV6-1|NA|TRBD1
CASSRDRDRNEQFF
TGTGCCAGCAGCCGGGACAGGGACCGGAATGAGCAGTTCTTC
>TRBJ1-1|TRBV5-4|NA|NA
CASATPMNTEAFF
TGTGCCAGCGCGACACCCATGAACACTGAAGCTTTCTTT
>TRBJ1-6|TRBV2|medium-sized|NA
CASSSGTHGSPLHF
TGTGCCAGCAGTTCGGGGACCCATGGATCACCCCTCCACTTT